The source of this T cell receptor (beta chain) is a study of T cells in Graves' hyperthyroidism and ophthalmopathy. Study results and caveats: Most thyroid clonotypes expanded above 0.001 were also detected in blood.

The diagnoses drew upon clinical symptoms, serum thyroxine and TRAb, thyroid ultrasound and orbital computed tomography. PBMCs stemmed from 8.5 to 10 ml fresh peripheral blood. What was amplified from RNA transcripts were TCR beta CDR3 regions. HTBI primers were the set used in a first-round RT-PCR of the TCR CDR3. A single record per CDR3 protein comes from TCRdb applying MiXCR to the multiplex PCR reads. Here the sample spans about 360,000 distinct CDR3 sequences, about 20% being singletons. In its sample, this clonotype was seen many times. Its specificity is not known. The germline V gene encodes CDR1 SGHNT and CDR2 YENEEA. Trimming left V 4 bases short and J 0 bases short, with 10 bases between. The CDR3 spans 14 residues.

V is TRBV11-3 and J is TRBJ2-7; no clear D gene. This receptor was identified in a woman in her late teens or twenties with Graves' hyperthyroidism. Sequencing was done on a sample of blood. As DNA, the CDR3 is TGTGCCAGCAGCTATGGGCCCCACTCCTACGAGCAGTACTTC. Translating gives CASSYGPHSYEQYF.